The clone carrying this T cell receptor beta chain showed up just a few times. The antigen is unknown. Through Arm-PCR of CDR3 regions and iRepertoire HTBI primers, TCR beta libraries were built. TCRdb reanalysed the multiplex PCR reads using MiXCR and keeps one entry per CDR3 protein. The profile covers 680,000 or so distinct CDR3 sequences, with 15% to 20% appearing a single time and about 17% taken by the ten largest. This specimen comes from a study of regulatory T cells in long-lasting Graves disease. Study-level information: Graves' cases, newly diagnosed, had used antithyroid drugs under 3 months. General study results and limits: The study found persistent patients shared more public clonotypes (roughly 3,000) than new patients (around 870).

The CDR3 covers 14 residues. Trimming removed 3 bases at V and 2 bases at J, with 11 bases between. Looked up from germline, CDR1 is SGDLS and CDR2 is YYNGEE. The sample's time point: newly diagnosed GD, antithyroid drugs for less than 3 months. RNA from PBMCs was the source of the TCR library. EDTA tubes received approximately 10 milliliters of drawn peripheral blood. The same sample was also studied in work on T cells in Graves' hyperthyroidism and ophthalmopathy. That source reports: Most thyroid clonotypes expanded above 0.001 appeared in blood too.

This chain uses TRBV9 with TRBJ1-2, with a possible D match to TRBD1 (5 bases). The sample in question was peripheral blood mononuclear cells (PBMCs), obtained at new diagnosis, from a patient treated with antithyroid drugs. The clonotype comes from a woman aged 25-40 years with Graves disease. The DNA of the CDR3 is TGTGCCAGCAGCGGCTTGGGGGTCAACTATGGCTACACCTTC. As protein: CASSGLGVNYGYTF. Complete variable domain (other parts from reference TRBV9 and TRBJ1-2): DSGVTQTPKHLITATGQRVTLRCSPRSGDLSVYWYQQSLDQGLQFLIQYYNGEERAKGNILERFSAQQFPDLHSELNLSSLELGDSALYFCASSGLGVNYGYTFGSGTRLTVV.